This TCR beta chain was identified during a study of T cell responses to AZD1222 COVID-19 vaccine. With respect to this clone: The antigen is unknown.

Points from the study as a whole: Reports indicate that nearly half of spike-specific TCRs are directed at unmutated variant regions.

Measured with immunoSEQ multiplex PCR; TCRdb has only the in-frame clones, and not every one. The sample records about 120,000 clones, about 90% being singletons. Trimming shortened V by 5 bases and J by 7 bases, and 17 bases separated the two germline ends. The CDR3 covers 14 residues. From germline, CDR1 is SGHTA and CDR2 FQGNSA. The V call is TRBV7-2, the J call TRBJ2-5; no clear D gene. This TCR was sampled from an adult in good health. Material: peripheral blood, obtained on day 0 of AZD1222 vaccination. The CDR3 region is CASSPSQTHRTQYF. Here the CDR3 DNA reads TGTGCCAGCAGCCCCTCCCAAACTCATAGGACCCAGTACTTC. Full variable domain (missing parts from reference TRBV7-2 and TRBJ2-5): GAGVSQSPSNKVTEKGKDVELRCDPISGHTALYWYRQSLGQGLEFLIYFQGNSAPDKSGLPSDRFSAERTGGSVSTLTIQRTQQEDSAVYLCASSPSQTHRTQYFGPGTRLLVL.